The 15 T cell receptor beta chains in this list originate from one sample, sequenced in a study of shared clonotypes between healthy human individuals. Sequencing was performed with immunoSEQ multiplex PCR; in TCRdb, only in-frame clones are kept and a portion is missing. The sample contains approximately 340,000 clones, under 80% of which appear only once. Sequencing was carried out using memory CD4+ T cells sorted from blood. Stated subset: CD45RA-negative fraction. These TCRs come from a man younger than 40 in good health.

The chain is built from TRBV7-2 and TRBJ2-2; a weak D match, TRBD1 (6 bases). The V end lost 2 bases, the J end lost 6 bases, and 13 bases lay between the germline ends. Germline V gives CDR1 SGHTA, CDR2 FQGNSA. The CDR3 is 15 amino acids. The CDR3 coding sequence is TGTGCCAGCAGCTTACGCAGGGGCGCAGCCGGGGAGCTGTTTTTT. Its translation: CASSLRRGAAGELFF.

The V gene is TRBV2, the J gene TRBJ1-1; tentatively, D is TRBD1 (5 bases). With 5 bases removed from V and 0 bases from J, the gap between germline ends came to 10 bases. CDR3 size: 14 residues. The germline gives CDR1 SNHLY, CDR2 FYNNEI. The DNA for the CDR3 is TGTGCCAGCAGTTATCAGGGATTGAACACTGAAGCTTTCTTT. Translating gives CASSYQGLNTEAFF.

This clone has more than one count but fewer than ten. J is TRBJ2-3 and V is TRBV18; 9 bases line up with TRBD2. From germline, CDR1 is KGHSH and CDR2 LQKENI. J was trimmed by 1 base and V by 4 bases; bases with no gene match: 6. This CDR3 region has 16 residues. The CDR3 nucleotides are TGTGCCAGCTCACGCACACGGACTAGCGGCACAGATACGCAGTATTTT. Amino acids: CASSRTRTSGTDTQYF.

The chain links TRBV29-1 to TRBJ1-1, with D tentatively TRBD1 (6 bases). Germline V gene sequence: CDR1 SQVTM, CDR2 ANQGSEA. V shed 7 bases and J shed 4 bases, with 16 bases lying between them. The CDR3 has 13 amino acids. CDR3 amino acids: CSGWAGVRTEAFF. DNA of the CDR3: TGCAGCGGTTGGGCAGGGGTCCGCACTGAAGCTTTCTTT.

This chain links TRBV5-6 with TRBJ2-3; the match to TRBD1 covers 9 bases. Germline V gene sequence: CDR1 SGHDT, CDR2 YYEEEE. There are 15 residues in the CDR3. V shed 4 bases and J 2 bases; nucleotides not matched to a gene: 5. The CDR3, as DNA: TGTGCCAGCAGCGTGACAGGGGGTTTCACAGATACGCAGTATTTT. Translated: CASSVTGGFTDTQYF.

The CDR3 DNA is TGTGCCTGGACCGTGGAGAACACTGAAGCTTTCTTT. This encodes CAWTVENTEAFF. The rearrangement links TRBV30 to TRBJ1-1; D is ambiguous. The CDR3 is 12 amino acids. CDR1 is GTSNPN and CDR2 is SVGIG in the germline V gene (reference sequence). With 4 bases removed from V and 1 base from J, the gap between germline ends came to 7 bases.

V usage is TRBV19 and J usage is TRBJ2-1; possibly TRBD1 for D (6 bases). The CDR3 runs to 15 residues. Trimming removed 4 bases at V and 4 bases at J, with 14 bases between. Germline-derived CDR1 and CDR2 are LNHDA and SQIVND (reference sequence). CDR3 region: CASSTARDTYNEQFF. The CDR3 DNA follows: TGTGCCAGTAGTACCGCCCGGGACACGTACAATGAGCAGTTCTTC.

The V gene is TRBV6-5, the J gene TRBJ1-4; 7 bases fit TRBD1. The CDR3 is made up of 14 amino acids. Germline lookup yields CDR1 MNHEY and CDR2 SVGAGI. V trimming: 7 bases; J trimming: 7 bases; junction bases outside the gene matches: 9. CDR3 loop: CASTSGGGLEKLFF. In DNA, the CDR3 is TGTGCCAGCACCTCGGGAGGGGGCCTTGAAAAACTGTTTTTT.

This clone was recorded once. The chain couples TRBV7-2 to TRBJ2-1; TRBD2 aligns across 7 bases. Losses at the gene ends were 4 bases for V and 2 bases for J; bases not matched to a gene: 8. The CDR3 is made up of 16 amino acids. The germline CDR1 and CDR2 sequences are SGHTA and FQGNSA. The chain's CDR3 is CASSSLGAGTYNEQFF. In DNA form, the CDR3 reads TGTGCCAGCAGCTCCCTCGGAGCGGGAACCTACAATGAGCAGTTCTTC.

This clone has more than one count but fewer than ten. This rearrangement joins TRBV4-3 to TRBJ2-7; no clear D gene. Germline V gene lookup returns CDR1 LGHNA and CDR2 YSLEER. V was shortened by 1 base and J by 2 bases, with 6 bases between the two germline ends. The CDR3 loop spans 13 amino acids. The CDR3 here is CASSQVSTYEQYF. For the CDR3, the DNA is TGCGCCAGCAGCCAAGTCTCCACCTACGAGCAGTACTTC.

This chain links TRBV11-2 with TRBJ2-5, with 7 bases matching TRBD1. CDR3 length: 15 amino acids. V gave up 5 bases and J gave up 0 bases; unmatched junction bases: 6. The germline CDR1 and CDR2 sequences are SGHAT and FQNNGV. The CDR3 region is CASSRQQGHQETQYF. CDR3 DNA: TGTGCCAGCAGCCGCCAACAGGGGCACCAAGAGACCCAGTACTTC.

This clone occurred a few times. This rearrangement joins TRBV25-1 to TRBJ2-7; D is perhaps TRBD2 (6 bases). V was shortened by 10 bases and J by 0 bases, with 19 bases between the two germline ends. There are 15 residues in the CDR3. Germline V gives CDR1 MGHDK, CDR2 SYGVNS. The chain's CDR3 is CATSPVGGISYEQYF. For the CDR3, the DNA is TGTGCCACATCCCCAGTCGGCGGGATCTCCTACGAGCAGTACTTC.

The V and J genes are TRBV5-1 and TRBJ2-7, with D hard to call. Deletions cut 1 base from V and 3 bases from J, with 8 bases between. Germline V lookup: CDR1 SGHRS, CDR2 YFSETQ. This CDR3 spans 13 amino acids. The CDR3 DNA reads TGCGCCAGCAGCTTGACCGAGGACTACGAGCAGTACTTC. As protein: CASSLTEDYEQYF. Supplemented by reference TRBV5-1 and TRBJ2-7, the full variable domain reads KAGVTQTPRYLIKTRGQQVTLSCSPISGHRSVSWYQQTPGQGLQFLFEYFSETQRNKGNFPGRFSGRQFSNSRSEMNVSTLELGDSALYLCASSLTEDYEQYFGPGTRLTVT.

The chain couples TRBV4-1 to TRBJ2-3; TRBD2 agrees at 8 bases. Germline V CDR1 and CDR2: MGHRA, YSYEKL. The CDR3 is 17 residues long. V trimming: 0 bases; J trimming: 4 bases; junction bases outside the gene matches: 9. The CDR3 spells CASSQDWTAGVPDTQYF. The CDR3 nucleotides read TGCGCCAGCAGCCAAGATTGGACAGCGGGAGTACCAGATACGCAGTATTTT.

The rearrangement links TRBV19 to TRBJ2-1; TRBD2 matches 9 bases. CDR1 is LNHDA, CDR2 SQIVND, per germline (reference sequence). V lost 4 bases and J lost 8; bases outside the gene matches: 15. There are 17 residues in the CDR3. This chain's CDR3 is CASSKYGVAGAPDEQFF. The DNA of the CDR3 is TGTGCCAGTAGTAAATATGGGGTAGCGGGAGCTCCGGATGAGCAGTTCTTC.